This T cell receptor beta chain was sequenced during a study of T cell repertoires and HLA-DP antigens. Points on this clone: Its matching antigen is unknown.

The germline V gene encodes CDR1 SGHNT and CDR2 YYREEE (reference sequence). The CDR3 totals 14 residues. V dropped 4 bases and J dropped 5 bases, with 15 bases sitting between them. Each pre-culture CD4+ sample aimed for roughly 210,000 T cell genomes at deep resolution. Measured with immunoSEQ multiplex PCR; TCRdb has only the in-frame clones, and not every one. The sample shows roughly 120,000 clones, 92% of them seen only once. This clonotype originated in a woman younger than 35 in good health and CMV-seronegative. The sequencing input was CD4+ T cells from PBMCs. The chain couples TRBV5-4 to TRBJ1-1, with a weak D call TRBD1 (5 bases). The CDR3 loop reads CASSHARGKTEAFF. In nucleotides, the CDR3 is TGTGCCAGCAGCCACGCTAGGGGTAAGACTGAAGCTTTCTTT.